The 2 T cell receptor beta chains reported below all come from one sample, sequenced in a study of cytomegalovirus exposure and HLA in healthy donors. A multiplex PCR was run with 60 Vbeta primers and 13 Jbeta primers. Sequencing was performed with immunoSEQ multiplex PCR; in TCRdb, only in-frame clones are kept and a portion is missing. The sample comprises about 160,000 clones, around 77% of which are singletons, and over 1.2% rests with the top ten. Material: PBMCs. Source of these receptors: a man aged 55 to 70 in good health and CMV-seronegative.

The chain uses TRBV6-5 and TRBJ1-2, with D possibly TRBD1 on 5 matching bases. Trimming took 6 bases from V and 2 from J, leaving 16 bases between them. Germline V lookup: CDR1 MNHEY, CDR2 SVGAGI. The CDR3 sequence is 15 residues long. The DNA of the CDR3 is TGTGCCAGCAGCCCTCGATGGGGGGTAAACTATGGCTACACCTTC. Its translation: CASSPRWGVNYGYTF.

This sequence joins TRBV25-1 and TRBJ2-1, with D possibly matching TRBD2 (6 bases). The CDR3 spans 12 residues. The V and J ends lost 8 bases and 7 bases respectively, with 12 bases between them. Germline lookup yields CDR1 MGHDK and CDR2 SYGVNS. CDR3 nucleotide sequence: TGTGCCAGCGGTTCAGGGAGGAATGAGCAGTTCTTC. Its protein is CASGSGRNEQFF.